Below are 29 T cell receptor beta chains sequenced from a single sample in a study of shared clonotypes between healthy human individuals. Assay: immunoSEQ multiplex PCR; the TCRdb copy retains only in-frame clones and omits some. The repertoire has fewer than 400,000 clones, around 72% of them found once; the top ten carry about 9.3%. What was sequenced was memory CD4+ T cells sorted from blood. The subset denotes: CD45RA-negative fraction. These receptors were obtained from a man aged 30 to 45 in good health.

This clone has only a few counts. The V and J genes are TRBV14 and TRBJ2-7; 9 bases are a match to TRBD1. V lost 3 bases and J lost 6; bases outside the gene matches: 6. Germline V lookup: CDR1 SGHDN, CDR2 FVKESK. CDR3 length equals 14 residues. The DNA of the CDR3 is TGTGCCAGCAGCCAGAGGACAGGGGCTGGCGAGCAGTACTTC. This translates into CASSQRTGAGEQYF. Complete variable domain (other parts from reference TRBV14 and TRBJ2-7): EAGVTQFPSHSVIEKGQTVTLRCDPISGHDNLYWYRRVMGKEIKFLLHFVKESKQDESGMPNNRFLAERTGGTYSTLKVQPAELEDSGVYFCASSQRTGAGEQYFGPGTRLTVT.

The table lists this clone with a count of one. The gene calls are TRBV19 and TRBJ2-1, with D tentatively TRBD1 (6 bases). The V and J ends lost 2 bases and 6 bases respectively, with 11 bases between them. The CDR3 runs 14 residues. Looked up from germline, CDR1 is LNHDA and CDR2 is SQIVND (reference sequence). The CDR3 region is CASSITGPSNEQFF. For the CDR3, the DNA is TGTGCCAGTAGTATAACAGGGCCTAGCAATGAGCAGTTCTTC. Supplemented by reference TRBV19 and TRBJ2-1, the full variable domain reads DGGITQSPKYLFRKEGQNVTLSCEQNLNHDAMYWYRQDPGQGLRLIYYSQIVNDFQKGDIAEGYSVSREKKESFPLTVTSAQKNPTAFYLCASSITGPSNEQFFGPGTRLTVL.

The count of this clone is one. The rearrangement joins TRBV4-2 to TRBJ1-1; TRBD1 matches at 8 bases. The CDR3 is 15 amino acids. Germline CDR1 is LGHNA and CDR2 is YNFKEQ. Losses at the gene ends were 4 bases for V and 0 bases for J; bases not matched to a gene: 4. CDR3 nucleotide sequence: TGTGCCAGCAGCCTCCGGGACAGGATGAACACTGAAGCTTTCTTT. Translation: CASSLRDRMNTEAFF.

The chain couples TRBV9 to TRBJ2-1, with 9 bases fitting TRBD2. The CDR3 consists of 17 residues. Trimming removed 0 bases from V and 5 bases from J; junction bases left unmatched: 9. Germline loops: CDR1 SGDLS, CDR2 YYNGEE. The CDR3 loop reads CASSVDPFSGSHNEQFF. In DNA form, the CDR3 reads TGTGCCAGCAGCGTAGATCCCTTTAGCGGGAGCCACAATGAGCAGTTCTTC.

V usage is TRBV7-9 and J usage is TRBJ2-7, with D perhaps TRBD1 (5 bases). V lost 2 bases to trimming and J lost 4 bases, with 18 bases between them. Germline assignment: CDR1 SEHNR and CDR2 FQNEAQ (reference sequence). The CDR3 totals 16 residues. The CDR3 reads CASSLRFQGSVYEQYF. CDR3 in DNA: TGTGCCAGCAGCTTACGCTTCCAGGGTTCGGTATACGAGCAGTACTTC.

This clone was recorded only once. The gene calls are TRBV21-1 and TRBJ1-4; the table assigns TRBD1, which was not confirmed against the DNA. TRBV21-1 counts as a pseudogene. The CDR3 consists of 15 residues. The CDR3, as DNA: TGTGCCAGCAGCAAAGACCCAGAAACTAATGAAAAACTGTTTTTT. Its protein product is CASSKDPETNEKLFF.

This clone was counted between two and nine times. The V call is TRBV30, the J call TRBJ2-7; D is unresolved. CDR1 GTSNPN and CDR2 SVGIG come from the germline V gene (reference sequence). V lost 2 bases and J lost 3, with 14 bases in between. CDR3 length equals 14 residues. The DNA of the CDR3 is TGTGCCTGGAGTAAAGGTGGGTACGTCTACGAGCAGTACTTC. Protein sequence: CAWSKGGYVYEQYF.

The chain couples TRBV7-9 to TRBJ2-7; TRBD2 agrees at 7 bases. The CDR3 has 15 residues. Trimming took 4 bases from V and 3 from J; bases not matched to a gene: 9. Germline V gene data show CDR1 as SEHNR and CDR2 as FQNEAQ (reference sequence). For the CDR3, the DNA is TGTGCCAGCAGCTCGGGGCGGGAGCAGGGCTACGAGCAGTACTTC. Translation: CASSSGREQGYEQYF.

This clone was seen a handful of times. CDR3 DNA: TGCGCCAGCAGCTTAATGACGGGAAACTATGGCTACACCTTC. It translates to CASSLMTGNYGYTF. J is TRBJ1-2 and V is TRBV5-1; D call uncertain. The V and J ends lost 2 bases and 2 bases respectively, with 10 bases between them. In germline, CDR1 is SGHRS, CDR2 YFSETQ. There are 14 residues in the CDR3.

V and J are TRBV5-5 and TRBJ1-1, with D unresolved. This CDR3 comprises 15 residues. The V end lost 4 bases, the J end lost 2 bases, and 15 bases lay between the germline ends. Germline-derived CDR1 and CDR2 are SGHKS and YYEKEE (reference sequence). CDR3 amino acids: CASSIILQGNTEAFF. DNA of the CDR3: TGTGCCAGCAGCATAATTCTACAAGGTAACACTGAAGCTTTCTTT.

J is TRBJ2-3 and V is TRBV5-4; 7 positions agree with TRBD1. The CDR3 has 16 residues. Germline CDR1 and CDR2: SGHNT and YYREEE (reference sequence). V shed 4 bases, J shed 1 base, and the junction held 9 bases outside the gene matches. In nucleotides, the CDR3 is TGTGCCAGCAGCCGACCAAACAGGGGTGGCACAGATACGCAGTATTTT. This encodes CASSRPNRGGTDTQYF.

The chain carries TRBV28 and TRBJ2-6; D may match TRBD1 or TRBD2 (5 bases each). The CDR3 has 13 residues. The V gene lost 8 bases and the J gene lost 12 bases, with 17 bases spanning the gap. The germline V gene has CDR1 MDHEN and CDR2 SYDVKM. In nucleotides, the CDR3 is TGTGCCAGCCACAAGTCCCTAGGGACCGTCCTGACTTTC. Translation: CASHKSLGTVLTF.

V usage is TRBV28 and J usage is TRBJ2-7; 7 nucleotides line up with TRBD1. The CDR3 length is 11 residues. Germline CDR1 MDHEN, CDR2 SYDVKM. Unmatched junction bases numbered 3, after V lost 8 bases and J lost 5 bases. CDR3 DNA sequence: TGTGCCAGCGACGACAGGGACGAGCAGTACTTC. Its translation is CASDDRDEQYF.

This rearrangement joins TRBV10-1 to TRBJ2-1; the match to TRBD2 covers 8 bases. The V gene end was trimmed by 0 bases and the J gene end by 1 base; junction bases not matched to a gene: 2. Germline CDR1 reads WNHNN; CDR2 reads SYGVQD (reference sequence). The CDR3 loop spans 16 amino acids. CDR3 protein: CASSESREGSYNEQFF. The CDR3 region has the DNA TGCGCCAGCAGTGAGTCACGGGAGGGGTCCTACAATGAGCAGTTCTTC.

V usage is TRBV19 and J usage is TRBJ2-1; a weak D match, TRBD2 (6 bases). Trimming removed 4 bases from V and 8 bases from J, with 12 bases in between. Germline V gene data show CDR1 as LNHDA and CDR2 as SQIVND (reference sequence). This CDR3 comprises 13 residues. CDR3 bases: TGTGCCAGTAGTAATCTAGCGCTCTATGAGCAGTTCTTC. Protein product: CASSNLALYEQFF.

This chain joins TRBV19 and TRBJ2-1; 8 nucleotides agree with TRBD2. Trimming cost V 3 bases and J 5 bases; bases outside gene matches: 6. Germline V gene lookup returns CDR1 LNHDA and CDR2 SQIVND (reference sequence). The CDR3 is 15 residues long. For the CDR3, the DNA is TGTGCCAGTAGTATGGTAGCGGGACTGAACAATGAGCAGTTCTTC. Translated, it gives CASSMVAGLNNEQFF.

The chain combines TRBV15 with TRBJ2-5; possibly TRBD2 for D (5 bases). This CDR3 comprises 17 residues. Germline-derived CDR1 and CDR2 are LNHNV and YYDKDF (reference sequence). The germline V and J ends were trimmed by 4 bases and 5 bases, with 23 bases remaining between them. CDR3 sequence reads: CATSTARWSGRSETQYF. CDR3 bases: TGTGCCACCAGCACCGCCAGGTGGTCGGGAAGATCGGAGACCCAGTACTTC.

The CDR3 spells CAWGPGEPQHF. The CDR3 DNA sequence: TGTGCCTGGGGCCCCGGAGAGCCCCAGCATTTT. The gene calls are TRBV30 and TRBJ1-5; D is undetermined. Trimming left V 5 bases short and J 8 bases short, with 10 bases between. Germline CDR1 and CDR2: GTSNPN and SVGIG (reference sequence). The CDR3 runs to 11 residues.

This clone came up once. It differs at one base from a far larger clone, so likely a read error. V usage is TRBV11-2 and J usage is TRBJ2-7, with 7 bases that match TRBD2. CDR1 SGHAT and CDR2 FQNNGV come from the germline V gene. With 5 bases clipped from V and 2 bases from J, the junction kept 3 bases outside the gene matches. CDR3 size: 13 residues. The CDR3 nucleotides are TGTGCCAGCAGCCCGGGACTACCCTACGAGCAGTACTTC. As protein: CASSPGLPYEQYF.

The V and J genes are TRBV6-1 and TRBJ1-5, with D possibly matching TRBD1 (6 bases). The CDR3 is 15 residues long. Germline V gene data show CDR1 as MNHNS and CDR2 as SASEGT. Trimming pared 1 base from V and 4 bases from J, leaving 11 bases between. As DNA, the CDR3 is TGTGCCAGCAGTGAAGGGGGACACCAGAATCAGCCCCAGCATTTT. Protein product: CASSEGGHQNQPQHF.

The chain uses TRBV5-5 and TRBJ2-1; D is ambiguous. CDR1 SGHKS and CDR2 YYEKEE come from the germline V gene (reference sequence). V lost 0 bases, J lost 7 bases, and 8 bases lay in between. The CDR3 is 13 amino acids. CDR3 DNA sequence: TGTGCCAGCAGCTTGGCGACAACTAATGAGCAGTTCTTC. It translates to CASSLATTNEQFF.

The chain has TRBV7-9 and TRBJ2-3; possible D gene TRBD2, 5 bases. The germline V and J ends were trimmed by 5 bases and 4 bases, with 10 bases remaining between them. Germline CDR1 is SEHNR and CDR2 is FQNEAQ (reference sequence). The CDR3 is 13 residues long. The CDR3, as DNA: TGTGCCAGCAGCCCTAAGAGGGCAGATACGCAGTATTTT. It is translated as CASSPKRADTQYF.

This clone was recorded once. The V gene is TRBV4-1, the J gene TRBJ2-2; D unresolved. This CDR3 is 15 amino acids long. Germline lookup yields CDR1 MGHRA and CDR2 YSYEKL. Between the trimmed V and J ends, which lost 0 bases and 2 bases, there was a span of 7 bases. DNA for the CDR3: TGCGCCAGCAGCCAAGATCAGTCAAACACCGGGGAGCTGTTTTTT. It encodes CASSQDQSNTGELFF.

V usage is TRBV5-6 and J usage is TRBJ2-3; D might be TRBD2 (5 bases). The CDR3 is 14 residues long. V lost 4 bases to trimming and J lost 6 bases, with 15 bases between them. Germline V gene lookup returns CDR1 SGHDT and CDR2 YYEEEE. The CDR3 nucleotides read TGTGCCAGCAGCCCGGAGGCGGGCTCCGATACGCAGTATTTT. It is translated as CASSPEAGSDTQYF.

In the case of this clone: Other DNA sequences in the same sample also yield this CDR3. V gene TRBV5-1 combines with J gene TRBJ2-7; 9 bases are shared with TRBD2. The CDR3 is 15 amino acids. J was trimmed by 1 base and V by 1 base; bases with no gene match: 3. The germline CDR1 and CDR2 sequences are SGHRS and YFSETQ. CDR3 protein: CASSLFSGSSYEQYF. In DNA, the CDR3 is TGCGCCAGCAGCTTGTTTAGCGGGAGTTCCTACGAGCAGTACTTC. The complete variable domain, with remaining parts taken from reference TRBV5-1 and TRBJ2-7, reads KAGVTQTPRYLIKTRGQQVTLSCSPISGHRSVSWYQQTPGQGLQFLFEYFSETQRNKGNFPGRFSGRQFSNSRSEMNVSTLELGDSALYLCASSLFSGSSYEQYFGPGTRLTVT.

The table lists this clone with a count of one. The chain is built from TRBV19 and TRBJ2-1; D gene unclear. This CDR3 contains 17 residues. V was cut by 4 bases and J by 0 bases, with 16 bases left in between. CDR1 LNHDA and CDR2 SQIVND come from the germline V gene (reference sequence). In DNA, the CDR3 is TGTGCCAGTAGTACGAGTTGGCGGAAGCGCTCCTACAATGAGCAGTTCTTC. Its protein is CASSTSWRKRSYNEQFF. Together with reference TRBV19 and TRBJ2-1, the CDR3 gives the full variable domain: DGGITQSPKYLFRKEGQNVTLSCEQNLNHDAMYWYRQDPGQGLRLIYYSQIVNDFQKGDIAEGYSVSREKKESFPLTVTSAQKNPTAFYLCASSTSWRKRSYNEQFFGPGTRLTVL.

Here the CDR3 DNA reads TGTGCCAGCAGCCTGAAGACCCCAGGGGCCAGGGGATACAATGAGCAGTTCTTC. Its translation: CASSLKTPGARGYNEQFF. V is TRBV27 and J is TRBJ2-1, with D possibly being TRBD1 (6 bases). Trimming took off 6 bases at V and 4 bases at J, with 25 bases between the two ends. Germline V CDR1 and CDR2: MNHEY, SMNVEV (reference sequence). The CDR3 contains 18 residues.

V usage is TRBV2 and J usage is TRBJ1-4; D gene ambiguous. This CDR3 is built from 14 residues. The V gene lost 3 bases and the J gene lost 7 bases, with 12 bases spanning the gap. In germline, CDR1 is SNHLY, CDR2 FYNNEI. The CDR3 coding sequence is TGTGCCAGCAGTGATCGAGATGGAGGTGAAAAACTGTTTTTT. Its protein is CASSDRDGGEKLFF. The variable domain in full, completed from reference TRBV2 and TRBJ1-4, reads EPEVTQTPSHQVTQMGQEVILRCVPISNHLYFYWYRQILGQKVEFLVSFYNNEISEKSEIFDDQFSVERPDGSNFTLKIRSTKLEDSAMYFCASSDRDGGEKLFFGSGTQLSVL.

The chain recombines TRBV5-1 with TRBJ2-3; D not resolved. The CDR3 contains 15 residues. With 0 bases removed from V and 6 bases from J, the gap between germline ends came to 14 bases. Per germline, CDR1 SGHRS and CDR2 YFSETQ. CDR3: CASSLDKPATDTQYF. The CDR3, as DNA: TGCGCCAGCAGCTTGGACAAACCCGCCACCGATACGCAGTATTTT.